Presented here are 27 T cell receptor beta chains from one specimen sequenced in a study of human T cells and chemical hapten exposure. The sample's time point: patch test 1, 2 weeks after DPC sensitization. Treatment reported: therapeutic diphenylcyclopropenone sensitization with weekly scalp DPC. Using its own MiXCR run on the RACE reads, TCRdb lists one record per CDR3 protein. The top ten clones hold roughly 14% of a sample with tens of thousands of distinct CDR3 sequences, 9.3% of them seen once. This specimen was whole blood, taken in connection with sensitization to the hapten diphenylcyclopropenone (DPC). These receptors originate from a woman in her thirties or forties with alopecia areata. Some clones in this sample may be carry-over from other donors' samples.

This clonotype was seen many times. The J gene is TRBJ1-5, the V gene TRBV20-1; no clear D gene. The V and J ends lost 6 bases and 4 bases respectively, with 13 bases between them. The CDR3 consists of 13 residues. CDR1 and CDR2 from the germline V gene are DFQATT and SNEGSKA (reference sequence). The CDR3 DNA reads as TGCAGTGCCTTCAGCACTCGGAATCAGCCCCAGCATTTT. Its translation is CSAFSTRNQPQHF.

The sample holds a few counts of this clonotype. The chain has TRBV7-9 and TRBJ1-2; D might be TRBD1 (5 bases). In germline, CDR1 is SEHNR, CDR2 FQNEAQ (reference sequence). V lost 0 bases, J lost 13 bases, and 12 bases lay in between. The CDR3 extends over 12 amino acids. CDR3 nucleotide sequence: TGTGCCAGCAGCTTAGCGTACGAGGGGCTCACCTTC. Amino acid sequence: CASSLAYEGLTF.

The J gene is TRBJ1-1, the V gene TRBV3-1; TRBD1 might be the D (5 bases). V shed 4 bases and J shed 1 base, with 13 bases lying between them. The germline V gene encodes CDR1 LGHDT and CDR2 YNNKEL (reference sequence). CDR3 length equals 15 residues. The CDR3 is CASSPLRGPNTEAFF. DNA of the CDR3: TGTGCCAGCAGCCCCCTAAGGGGCCCGAACACTGAAGCTTTCTTT.

This clonotype was counted many times. The chain employs TRBV5-1 and TRBJ1-2, with no clear D. Germline values: CDR1 SGHRS, CDR2 YFSETQ. This CDR3 spans 13 amino acids. Trimming removed 0 bases from V and 8 bases from J, with 11 bases in between. CDR3 nucleotide sequence: TGCGCCAGCAGCTTGGACCGCGTCGGGGGCTACACCTTC. Amino acids: CASSLDRVGGYTF.

In its sample, this clonotype was seen many times. V gene TRBV3-1 combines with J gene TRBJ1-5; unclear D gene. The CDR3 extends over 13 amino acids. V lost 0 bases and J lost 10, with 10 bases in between. Per the germline V gene, CDR1 is LGHDT and CDR2 is YNNKEL (reference sequence). The CDR3 DNA is TGTGCCAGCAGCCAAGATCCCCGAGGTCCCCAGCATTTT. It is translated as CASSQDPRGPQHF.

At least ten counts were recorded for this clonotype. The J gene is TRBJ2-7, the V gene TRBV3-1; perhaps TRBD2 as D (5 bases). V was cut by 4 bases and J by 3 bases, with 13 bases left in between. The CDR3 sequence is 14 residues long. CDR1 and CDR2 from the germline V gene are LGHDT and YNNKEL (reference sequence). CDR3 in DNA: TGTGCCAGCAGCCTCAGCGGCCCCGTCTACGAGCAGTACTTC. Its translation: CASSLSGPVYEQYF.

This clonotype was picked up many times. This chain joins TRBV20-1 and TRBJ1-4; 7 bases are a match to TRBD1. Germline V gene data show CDR1 as DFQATT and CDR2 as SNEGSKA (reference sequence). V was clipped by 6 bases and J by 7 bases; unmatched bases: 11. The CDR3 length is 14 residues. The CDR3 here is CSAGPGQRIEKLFF. The CDR3 nucleotides are TGCAGTGCGGGACCGGGACAGAGAATTGAAAAACTGTTTTTT.

This clonotype came up a few times. The chain carries TRBV7-8 and TRBJ1-4; D might be TRBD1 (6 bases). This CDR3 spans 15 amino acids. The V end lost 4 bases, the J end lost 5 bases, and 14 bases lay between the germline ends. Germline assignment: CDR1 SGHVS and CDR2 FQNEAQ. The CDR3 reads CASSSTQGPNEKLFF. In nucleotides, the CDR3 is TGTGCCAGCAGCTCGACACAGGGCCCAAATGAAAAACTGTTTTTT. Based on the CDR3 plus reference TRBV7-8 and TRBJ1-4, the full variable domain is GAGVSQSPRYKVAKRGQDVALRCDPISGHVSLFWYQQALGQGPEFLTYFQNEAQLDKSGLPSDRFFAERPEGSVSTLKIQRTQQEDSAVYLCASSSTQGPNEKLFFGSGTQLSVL.

In its sample, this clonotype was seen many times. The J gene is TRBJ1-5, the V gene TRBV7-8; the D is unclear. This CDR3 comprises 14 residues. V was shortened by 5 bases and J by 5 bases, with 13 bases between the two germline ends. Germline assignment: CDR1 SGHVS and CDR2 FQNEAQ. CDR3 nucleotides: TGTGCCAGCAGCCCCACGAGATCCGATCAGCCCCAGCATTTT. Translating it yields CASSPTRSDQPQHF.

Only a few counts were recorded for this clonotype. CDR3 bases: TGTGCCAGTAGTGGACAGGGAAACACCGGGGAGCTGTTTTTT. Its protein product is CASSGQGNTGELFF. The rearrangement links TRBV19 to TRBJ2-2; 8 nucleotides agree with TRBD1. CDR1 and CDR2 from the germline V gene are LNHDA and SQIVND (reference sequence). This CDR3 spans 14 amino acids. Unmatched junction bases numbered 1, after V lost 5 bases and J lost 2 bases.

This clonotype has more than one count but fewer than ten. V gene TRBV12-3 or TRBV12-4 combines with J gene TRBJ1-4; no firm D call. The CDR3 extends over 14 amino acids. The V end was cut by 5 bases, the J end by 7 bases, with 14 bases between. The CDR3, as DNA: TGTGCCAGCAGTAACCCCTTTGTGGGTGAAAAACTGTTTTTT. Translated: CASSNPFVGEKLFF.

This clonotype was detected ten times or more. The chain combines TRBV5-1 with TRBJ1-1; D is possibly TRBD1 (6 bases). The CDR3 spans 13 residues. The germline V gene encodes CDR1 SGHRS and CDR2 YFSETQ. The V end lost 4 bases, the J end lost 1 base, and 8 bases lay between the germline ends. The CDR3 is CASSPRGNTEAFF. In DNA form, the CDR3 reads TGCGCCAGCAGCCCCAGGGGGAACACTGAAGCTTTCTTT.

This clonotype was recorded at least ten times. CDR3 bases: TGCGCCAGCAGCTTGGGCAGCACAGATTCACCCCTCCACTTT. Protein: CASSLGSTDSPLHF. The chain joins TRBV5-1 to TRBJ1-6; D is uncertain. The germline gives CDR1 SGHRS, CDR2 YFSETQ. V was shortened by 0 bases and J by 8 bases, with 9 bases between the two germline ends. CDR3 size: 14 residues.

This clonotype was picked up many times. J is TRBJ2-7 and V is TRBV28, with D perhaps matching TRBD2 (6 bases). Germline CDR1 is MDHEN and CDR2 is SYDVKM. V was pared by 8 bases and J by 3 bases, with 11 bases between. The CDR3 has 12 residues. Written as DNA, the CDR3 is TGTGCCAGCGGAGGAGGGGTCTACGAGCAGTACTTC. Its translation is CASGGGVYEQYF. The full variable domain, its missing parts supplied by reference TRBV28 and TRBJ2-7, is DVKVTQSSRYLVKRTGEKVFLECVQDMDHENMFWYRQDPGLGLRLIYFSYDVKMKEKGDIPEGYSVSREKKERFSLILESASTNQTSMYLCASGGGVYEQYFGPGTRLTVT.

V and J are TRBV5-8 and TRBJ2-7; D is unresolved. The V gene's germline CDR1 is SGHTS and CDR2 YDEGEE. This CDR3 contains 13 residues. V lost 7 bases to trimming and J lost 4 bases, with 15 bases between them. The CDR3 DNA sequence: TGTGCCAGCTACGTGATAACCCCTTACGAGCAGTACTTC. Its translation: CASYVITPYEQYF.

Many counts were recorded for this clonotype. This chain links TRBV4-2 with TRBJ2-3; D could derive from TRBD1 or TRBD2 (5 bases each). CDR1 LGHNA and CDR2 YNFKEQ come from the germline V gene. This CDR3 has 18 residues. Trimming took 3 bases from V and 0 from J, leaving 19 bases between them. In DNA, the CDR3 is TGTGCCAGCAGCCAGAGATCGACCGGGACCTTAAGCACAGATACGCAGTATTTT. This codes for CASSQRSTGTLSTDTQYF.

This clonotype showed up many times. This chain links TRBV7-2 with TRBJ1-3, with TRBD1 matching 7 bases. Per the germline V gene, CDR1 is SGHTA and CDR2 is FQGNSA. The V gene end was trimmed by 5 bases and the J gene end by 5 bases; junction bases not matched to a gene: 15. The CDR3 is 17 residues long. The CDR3 loop reads CASSDARDSLKRNTIYF. DNA for the CDR3: TGTGCCAGCAGCGATGCTCGGGACAGCCTAAAGAGAAACACCATATATTTT.

This sequence joins TRBV4-2 and TRBJ2-6, with TRBD1 matching over 9 bases. The ends lost 4 bases at V and 0 bases at J; junction bases unmatched: 7. CDR1 LGHNA and CDR2 YNFKEQ come from the germline V gene. The CDR3 contains 18 residues. CDR3 DNA sequence: TGTGCCAGCAGCCTGGGACAGGGTGAGAGCTCTGGGGCCAACGTCCTGACTTTC. Its protein product is CASSLGQGESSGANVLTF.

The chain has TRBV20-1 and TRBJ2-5, with D possibly being TRBD2 (5 bases). The CDR3 extends over 14 amino acids. Germline assignment: CDR1 DFQATT and CDR2 SNEGSKA (reference sequence). V shed 0 bases and J shed 6 bases, with 14 bases lying between them. CDR3 residues: CSAREIGESKTQYF. The CDR3 DNA reads TGCAGTGCTAGAGAAATCGGGGAATCGAAGACCCAGTACTTC.

The rearrangement links TRBV29-1 to TRBJ1-1; 8 nucleotides line up with TRBD1. Germline lookup yields CDR1 SQVTM and CDR2 ANQGSEA. There are 11 residues in the CDR3. CDR3 DNA: TGCAGAGCGGGACAGGACGCTGAAGCTTTCTTT. Its translation is CRAGQDAEAFF.

This clonotype occurred many times. J is TRBJ2-2 and V is TRBV15, with 8 nucleotides matching TRBD1. The germline V gene has CDR1 LNHNV and CDR2 YYDKDF (reference sequence). The V and J ends lost 6 bases and 1 base, in that order; junction bases with no gene match: 1. CDR3 length: 14 amino acids. The CDR3 region is CATRDRVNTGELFF. The DNA of the CDR3 is TGTGCCACCAGGGACAGGGTGAACACCGGGGAGCTGTTTTTT.

This clonotype was seen many times. This rearrangement joins TRBV7-8 to TRBJ2-1, with 10 positions matching TRBD1. The CDR3 has 15 residues. V lost 1 base, J lost 9 bases, and 6 bases stayed unmatched. Germline-derived CDR1 and CDR2 are SGHVS and FQNEAQ. The CDR3 is CASSLGRTGGFEQFF. CDR3 DNA: TGTGCCAGCAGCTTAGGAAGGACAGGGGGATTTGAGCAGTTCTTC.

The chain couples TRBV5-1 to TRBJ2-5; D ambiguous. Trimming pared 0 bases from V and 0 bases from J, leaving 3 bases between. The CDR3 is made up of 13 amino acids. CDR1 is SGHRS, CDR2 YFSETQ, per germline. The CDR3 DNA follows: TGCGCCAGCAGCTTGGTTAACCAAGAGACCCAGTACTTC. This sequence encodes CASSLVNQETQYF.

This clonotype showed up many times. The chain links TRBV6-1 to TRBJ1-6; no definite D call. Germline-derived CDR1 and CDR2 are MNHNS and SASEGT. Trimming removed 2 bases at V and 5 bases at J, with 10 bases between. This CDR3 comprises 15 residues. The CDR3 region has the DNA TGTGCCAGCAGTGAATGGACGGAACATAATTCACCCCTCCACTTT. The encoded protein is CASSEWTEHNSPLHF.

In its sample, this clonotype was seen many times. DNA of the CDR3: TGTGCCAGCAGCTTAACGACTAATTCACCCCTCCACTTT. This sequence encodes CASSLTTNSPLHF. The chain combines TRBV7-2 with TRBJ1-6, with D unclear. The CDR3 spans 13 residues. Germline V gives CDR1 SGHTA, CDR2 FQGNSA. Trimming stripped 2 bases from V and 6 bases from J, with 5 bases between.

This clonotype was picked up a small number of times. The chain links TRBV29-1 to TRBJ1-1, with 7 bases lining up with TRBD1. V shed 5 bases, J shed 3 bases, and the junction held 6 bases outside the gene matches. The length of the CDR3 is 13 residues. Germline CDR1 reads SQVTM; CDR2 reads ANQGSEA. The CDR3 bases are TGCAGCGTTTTAGGGGGCGCAGACACTGAAGCTTTCTTT. Translation gives CSVLGGADTEAFF.

This clonotype has ten or more counts. V is TRBV6-1 and J is TRBJ2-7; D not certain. The V gene lost 1 base and the J gene lost 0 bases, with 10 bases spanning the gap. Germline V gene data show CDR1 as MNHNS and CDR2 as SASEGT. CDR3 length: 15 amino acids. The CDR3 DNA reads TGTGCCAGCAGTGAAGAGGAAGGCGGCTCCTACGAGCAGTACTTC. It is translated as CASSEEEGGSYEQYF.